The sequence of this T cell receptor beta chain was determined in a study of blood T cell repertoires in COVID-19. Study as a whole: Acute and convalescent COVID-19 samples came from the United States, Italy and Spain. The analysed material was cDNA or gDNA that came from T cells, B-cell-depleted T cells, or PBMCs.

Germline-derived CDR1 and CDR2 are MDHEN and SYDVKM. V was cut by 4 bases and J by 1 base, with 17 bases left in between. CDR3 length: 16 amino acids. In the original processing: Amplification of reference gene primers provided the estimated nucleated cell counts. The assay was immunoSEQ multiplex PCR, and TCRdb's table has in-frame clones only and misses some. V and J calls and clone size are as listed in that table; D and trimming were resolved from the DNA. The profile shows about 320,000 clones, roughly 88% of them singletons. The V call is TRBV28, the J call TRBJ2-7; possible D gene TRBD2, 6 bases. This clonotype was obtained from a woman between 50 and 59 years old with acute or convalescent COVID-19. What was sequenced was peripheral blood. The CDR3 spells CASSSGIRAGSYEQYF. CDR3 DNA: TGTGCCAGCAGTTCGGGGATCAGGGCGGGATCCTACGAGCAGTACTTC. Filled out from reference TRBV28 and TRBJ2-7, the complete variable domain reads DVKVTQSSRYLVKRTGEKVFLECVQDMDHENMFWYRQDPGLGLRLIYFSYDVKMKEKGDIPEGYSVSREKKERFSLILESASTNQTSMYLCASSSGIRAGSYEQYFGPGTRLTVT.